Each of the 21 T cell receptor beta chains below was sequenced from the same sample in a study of shared clonotypes between healthy human individuals (dated by TCRdb to the early 2020s). Receptors were amplified or captured by the immunoSEQ multiplex PCR assay. This is the immuneACCESS table as TCRdb keeps it, with only in-frame sequences that have V and J called. A part of the clones is gone; compared with another copy, unresolved V genes explain less than half, and the rest is unexplained. This sample has about 2.3 million clones in its table, and 93% of those were observed once. Jointly, the top ten make up 0.35% to 0.5% of the sample. Sequenced material: naive CD4+ T cells from PBMCs. The intended sense of this specimen's cell subset or site label: CD45RA+ positively selected. The source is a man aged 18 to 29 in good health. Some clones in this sample may be carry-over from other donors' samples.

The chain combines TRBV6-1 with TRBJ2-3; weak D call: TRBD1 (5 bases). From germline, CDR1 is MNHNS and CDR2 SASEGT. The CDR3 covers 15 residues. The germline V and J ends were trimmed by 5 bases and 5 bases, with 17 bases remaining between them. CDR3 DNA sequence: TGTGCCAGCAGTTCTCGTCAGGGTTTCCTAGATACGCAGTATTTT. As protein: CASSSRQGFLDTQYF.

The chain carries TRBV5-6 and TRBJ2-3, with 16 bases identical to TRBD2. CDR1 is SGHDT, CDR2 YYEEEE, per germline. The CDR3 runs 17 residues. The junction had 1 base not matched to a gene; V was cut back by 2 bases and J by 1 base. CDR3 amino acids: CASSFGTSGRGTDTQYF. The CDR3, as DNA: TGTGCCAGCAGCTTTGGGACTAGCGGGAGGGGCACAGATACGCAGTATTTT.

The rearrangement uses TRBV7-9 and TRBJ1-1; unclear D gene. V lost 7 bases to trimming and J lost 2 bases, with 14 bases between them. This CDR3 contains 14 residues. From germline, CDR1 is SEHNR and CDR2 FQNEAQ (reference sequence). CDR3 nucleotide sequence: TGTGCCAGCACCCAAGGGAGGGCTAACACTGAAGCTTTCTTT. Translated, it gives CASTQGRANTEAFF.

The chain is built from TRBV4-2 and TRBJ2-5; D may be TRBD2 (6 bases). Germline assignment: CDR1 LGHNA and CDR2 YNFKEQ. This CDR3 region has 15 residues. The V end was cut by 3 bases, the J end by 0 bases, with 11 bases between. CDR3 DNA sequence: TGTGCCAGCAGCCAGGCCGGGACTTACCAAGAGACCCAGTACTTC. Its translation is CASSQAGTYQETQYF.

The chain employs TRBV30 and TRBJ2-5, with 14 bases identical to TRBD2. Germline V lookup: CDR1 GTSNPN, CDR2 SVGIG (reference sequence). This CDR3 comprises 14 residues. Losses at the gene ends were 4 bases for V and 7 bases for J; bases not matched to a gene: 5. The CDR3 loop is CAWKGLAGVGTQYF. CDR3 DNA sequence: TGTGCCTGGAAGGGACTAGCGGGAGTCGGGACCCAGTACTTC.

Of note for this clone: This specimen includes other DNA sequences encoding the same CDR3. The genes are TRBV27 and TRBJ1-2; D might be TRBD1 (5 bases). CDR1 is MNHEY and CDR2 is SMNVEV in the germline V gene (reference sequence). CDR3 size: 13 residues. Trimming cost V 2 bases and J 2 bases, with 6 bases left between them. The CDR3 spells CASSLQGNYGYTF. DNA for the CDR3: TGTGCCAGCAGTTTACAGGGAAACTATGGCTACACCTTC.

The chain carries TRBV10-1 and TRBJ2-3; D unclear. The CDR3 runs 16 residues. V lost 0 bases and J lost 0, with 10 bases in between. Per the germline V gene, CDR1 is WNHNN and CDR2 is SYGVQD (reference sequence). The chain's CDR3 is CASSESRTESTDTQYF. CDR3 sequence (DNA): TGCGCCAGCAGTGAGTCTCGTACGGAGAGCACAGATACGCAGTATTTT.

The rearrangement joins TRBV10-3 to TRBJ1-5; TRBD1 is a possible D gene (6 bases). Germline CDR1 is ENHRY and CDR2 is SYGVKD. Trimming removed 2 bases from V and 9 bases from J, with 8 bases in between. The CDR3 totals 12 residues. For the CDR3, the DNA is TGTGCCATCAGTGAGGAGGGGGTGCCCCAGCATTTT. Its protein product is CAISEEGVPQHF.

The V and J genes are TRBV6-5 and TRBJ2-2; D gene ambiguous. CDR3 length: 13 amino acids. V lost 9 bases and J 2 bases, leaving 10 bases between the germline ends. The germline V gene encodes CDR1 MNHEY and CDR2 SVGAGI. CDR3 region: CASSRPNTGELFF. The CDR3 bases are TGTGCCAGTTCGAGGCCCAACACCGGGGAGCTGTTTTTT.

This clone was seen once. This rearrangement joins TRBV7-2 to TRBJ2-1, with TRBD2 identical over 7 bases. CDR3 length: 13 residues. With V trimmed by 6 bases and J by 10 bases, 9 bases remained unmatched. Germline loops: CDR1 SGHTA, CDR2 FQGNSA. The CDR3 coding sequence is TGTGCCAGCAGTCTTCGAGCGGGATGGGAGCAGTTCTTC. Translation: CASSLRAGWEQFF.

The V and J genes are TRBV6-6 and TRBJ1-2; D is ambiguous. The CDR3 runs 14 residues. V lost 7 bases and J 4 bases, leaving 16 bases between the germline ends. Per the germline V gene, CDR1 is MNHNY and CDR2 is SVGAGI (reference sequence). The CDR3 reads CASTLTSKTYGYTF. Written as DNA, the CDR3 is TGTGCCAGCACCCTTACGTCCAAAACCTATGGCTACACCTTC.

This chain joins TRBV30 and TRBJ1-3; 7 bases are shared with TRBD1. This CDR3 has 14 residues. V shed 2 bases, J shed 4 bases, and the junction held 5 bases outside the gene matches. Per the germline V gene, CDR1 is GTSNPN and CDR2 is SVGIG (reference sequence). CDR3 sequence: CAWSLTGLGNTIYF. CDR3 nucleotide sequence: TGTGCCTGGAGTCTGACAGGGTTAGGAAACACCATATATTTT.

The chain combines TRBV9 with TRBJ2-3, with 8 bases that match TRBD2. The germline V gene encodes CDR1 SGDLS and CDR2 YYNGEE. The V gene end was trimmed by 0 bases and the J gene end by 6 bases; junction bases not matched to a gene: 18. The CDR3 consists of 19 residues. CDR3 sequence reads: CASSVGFGHGGDTPDTQYF. The CDR3, as DNA: TGTGCCAGCAGCGTAGGATTCGGACACGGGGGGGATACCCCCGATACGCAGTATTTT.

The chain uses TRBV2 and TRBJ2-7, with D perhaps matching TRBD2 (5 bases). Germline V gives CDR1 SNHLY, CDR2 FYNNEI. V lost 6 bases to trimming and J lost 7 bases, with 10 bases between them. There are 11 residues in the CDR3. The CDR3 reads CASSNSGEQYF. The CDR3 DNA reads TGTGCCAGCAGCAACTCGGGGGAGCAGTACTTC. The full variable domain, its missing parts supplied by reference TRBV2 and TRBJ2-7, is EPEVTQTPSHQVTQMGQEVILRCVPISNHLYFYWYRQILGQKVEFLVSFYNNEISEKSEIFDDQFSVERPDGSNFTLKIRSTKLEDSAMYFCASSNSGEQYFGPGTRLTVT.

The chain joins TRBV28 to TRBJ2-4, with TRBD1 as a possible D gene (6 bases). Germline V gene data show CDR1 as MDHEN and CDR2 as SYDVKM. With 4 bases removed from V and 0 bases from J, the gap between germline ends came to 19 bases. The CDR3 runs to 18 residues. The CDR3 sequence is CASSSTGPFTLAKNIQYF. The CDR3 DNA sequence: TGTGCCAGCAGTTCGACAGGTCCCTTTACTCTAGCCAAAAACATTCAGTACTTC.

This chain joins TRBV11-3 and TRBJ2-7; D may be TRBD1 (5 bases). The CDR3 covers 14 residues. CDR1 is SGHNT and CDR2 is YENEEA in the germline V gene. The V gene lost 5 bases and the J gene lost 2 bases, with 13 bases spanning the gap. CDR3 nucleotide sequence: TGTGCCAGCAGCCAGGGTCCAGGGCCCTACGAGCAGTACTTC. The encoded protein is CASSQGPGPYEQYF.

V and J are TRBV4-1 and TRBJ2-2; maybe TRBD2 (5 bases). Trimming cost V 0 bases and J 6 bases, with 17 bases left between them. The CDR3 totals 17 residues. Germline-derived CDR1 and CDR2 are MGHRA and YSYEKL. CDR3 residues: CASSQDSSGFVPGELFF. The CDR3 nucleotides are TGCGCCAGCAGCCAAGATTCCAGCGGATTTGTACCCGGGGAGCTGTTTTTT.

On this clone itself: This specimen includes other DNA sequences encoding the same CDR3. The rearrangement uses TRBV18 and TRBJ2-7, with D maybe TRBD1 (6 bases). The CDR3 is 14 amino acids. Per the germline V gene, CDR1 is KGHSH and CDR2 is LQKENI. Between the trimmed V and J ends, which lost 2 bases and 1 base, there was a span of 9 bases. The CDR3: CASSPGTLSYEQYF. The DNA for the CDR3 is TGTGCCAGCTCACCAGGGACATTGTCCTACGAGCAGTACTTC.

About this clone: Other DNA sequences in this sample translate to the same CDR3. The gene calls are TRBV5-1 and TRBJ2-5; 8 positions match TRBD1. Germline CDR1 SGHRS, CDR2 YFSETQ. V was pared by 0 bases and J by 5 bases, with 3 bases of the junction left unmatched. The CDR3 consists of 14 residues. For the CDR3, the DNA is TGCGCCAGCAGCTTGGATTACAGGGGGGAGACCCAGTACTTC. Translating gives CASSLDYRGETQYF.

The rearrangement links TRBV6-1 to TRBJ2-1; the D is unclear. Germline CDR1 reads MNHNS; CDR2 reads SASEGT. Trimming left V 7 bases short and J 6 bases short, with 19 bases between. There are 15 residues in the CDR3. CDR3 protein: CASTKQIASVNEQFF. CDR3 nucleotide sequence: TGTGCCAGCACCAAACAGATAGCATCCGTCAATGAGCAGTTCTTC.

In its sample, this clone was seen once. CDR3 nucleotides: TGTGCCATCAATGAACTAGCGGCGGGGGGCGAGCAGTACTTC. Translation: CAINELAAGGEQYF. The chain joins TRBV10-3 to TRBJ2-7, with TRBD2 identical over 8 bases. Germline V gene sequence: CDR1 ENHRY, CDR2 SYGVKD. Unmatched junction bases numbered 11, after V lost 7 bases and J lost 6 bases. The CDR3 has 14 amino acids.